One sample yielded the 15 T cell receptor beta chains listed below, sequenced in a study of blood T cell repertoires in COVID-19. TCRdb keeps only in-frame clones here, not all; method: immunoSEQ multiplex PCR. The profile shows around 80,000 clones, around 86% of them singletons. The sequenced sample consisted of peripheral blood. These receptors were collected from a human donor in a cohort sampled during active COVID-19.

The sample holds a few counts of this clone. The chain combines TRBV19 with TRBJ1-1; D possibly corresponds to TRBD1 (5 bases). V dropped 3 bases and J dropped 6 bases, with 8 bases sitting between them. Looked up from germline, CDR1 is LNHDA and CDR2 is SQIVND (reference sequence). The CDR3 loop spans 12 amino acids. CDR3 in DNA: TGTGCCAGTAGTATCCCGGGGGCTGAAGCTTTCTTT. Protein product: CASSIPGAEAFF.

The chain couples TRBV19 to TRBJ1-1; D call uncertain. In germline, CDR1 is LNHDA, CDR2 SQIVND (reference sequence). The CDR3 has 14 residues. V was pared by 5 bases and J by 1 base, with 11 bases between. CDR3 in amino acids: CASSFLRENTEAFF. In DNA form, the CDR3 reads TGTGCCAGTAGTTTCCTTCGAGAGAACACTGAAGCTTTCTTT.

CDR3 sequence reads: CASSSLTGELFF. The DNA of the CDR3 is TGTGCCAGCAGTTCCCTGACCGGGGAGCTGTTTTTT. The chain recombines TRBV6-5 with TRBJ2-2; no clear D. The CDR3 runs to 12 residues. Germline CDR1 and CDR2: MNHEY and SVGAGI. V lost 4 bases and J 5 bases, leaving 5 bases between the germline ends.

This chain uses TRBV7-3 with TRBJ2-3; no definite D call. V was cut by 4 bases and J by 8 bases, with 10 bases left in between. The CDR3 consists of 12 residues. The germline CDR1 and CDR2 sequences are SGHTA and FQGTGA. Here the CDR3 reads CASSSPPGTQYF. CDR3 nucleotide sequence: TGTGCCAGCAGCTCCCCCCCGGGTACGCAGTATTTT.

The chain employs TRBV29-1 and TRBJ1-2, with TRBD1 matching over 8 bases. The CDR3 spans 15 residues. The ends lost 4 bases at V and 7 bases at J; junction bases unmatched: 14. The germline CDR1 and CDR2 sequences are SQVTM and ANQGSEA. The CDR3 DNA is TGCAGCGTTGCAGTGTCCGGACAGGGTATCGGTGGCTACACCTTC. It is translated as CSVAVSGQGIGGYTF. The full variable domain, completed using reference TRBV29-1 and TRBJ1-2, is SAVISQKPSRDICQRGTSLTIQCQVDSQVTMMFWYRQQPGQSLTLIATANQGSEATYESGFVIDKFPISRPNLTFSTLTVSNMSPEDSSIYLCSVAVSGQGIGGYTFGSGTRLTVV.

The chain employs TRBV28 and TRBJ2-1, with D uncertain. Trimming removed 5 bases from V and 5 bases from J, with 4 bases in between. CDR1 and CDR2 from the germline V gene are MDHEN and SYDVKM. The CDR3 consists of 11 residues. DNA of the CDR3: TGTGCCAGCAGTCGGGACAATGAGCAGTTCTTC. Residues: CASSRDNEQFF.

In DNA form, the CDR3 reads TGCGCCAGCAGCCTCACGACTAGCGGAGAGACCCAGTACTTC. It yields the protein CASSLTTSGETQYF. The J gene is TRBJ2-5, the V gene TRBV4-1, with 9 bases identical to TRBD2. This CDR3 has 14 amino acids. V lost 4 bases, J lost 4 bases, and 4 bases stayed unmatched. Germline V CDR1 and CDR2: MGHRA, YSYEKL.

The chain recombines TRBV30 with TRBJ1-5; no definite D call. There are 13 residues in the CDR3. The V end lost 0 bases, the J end lost 5 bases, and 8 bases lay between the germline ends. The V gene's germline CDR1 is GTSNPN and CDR2 SVGIG (reference sequence). The CDR3 reads CAWSVREDQPQHF. CDR3 DNA: TGTGCCTGGAGTGTGAGGGAGGATCAGCCCCAGCATTTT.

This sequence joins TRBV28 and TRBJ1-6; D ambiguous. Germline V gene data show CDR1 as MDHEN and CDR2 as SYDVKM. This CDR3 region has 12 residues. Trimming pared 1 base from V and 9 bases from J, leaving 4 bases between. CDR3 DNA: TGTGCCAGCAGTTTATCCGGTTCACCCCTCCACTTT. Its protein product is CASSLSGSPLHF. The whole variable domain, filled in from reference TRBV28 and TRBJ1-6, reads DVKVTQSSRYLVKRTGEKVFLECVQDMDHENMFWYRQDPGLGLRLIYFSYDVKMKEKGDIPEGYSVSREKKERFSLILESASTNQTSMYLCASSLSGSPLHFGNGTRLTVT.

The V and J genes are TRBV11-3 and TRBJ2-3; the match to TRBD2 covers 15 bases. Per germline, CDR1 SGHNT and CDR2 YENEEA. V shed 5 bases, J shed 7 bases, and the junction held 1 base outside the gene matches. The CDR3 consists of 14 residues. The CDR3 reads CASSGTSGRYTQYF. CDR3 nucleotides: TGTGCCAGCAGCGGGACTAGCGGGAGGTATACGCAGTATTTT.

The V gene is TRBV28, the J gene TRBJ1-1; D not resolved. The germline V gene has CDR1 MDHEN and CDR2 SYDVKM. The CDR3 length is 12 residues. The germline V and J ends were trimmed by 1 base and 10 bases, with 10 bases remaining between them. CDR3 nucleotide sequence: TGTGCCAGCAGTTTATACCCACAGAGAGCTTTCTTT. Its translation: CASSLYPQRAFF.

The J gene is TRBJ1-1, the V gene TRBV19, with 11 positions matching TRBD1. J lost 0 bases, V lost 9 bases, and 3 bases had no gene match. Germline V gene sequence: CDR1 LNHDA, CDR2 SQIVND (reference sequence). The length of the CDR3 is 14 residues. CDR3 sequence reads: CASRDRGMNTEAFF. CDR3 bases: TGTGCCAGCCGGGACAGGGGGATGAACACTGAAGCTTTCTTT.

The J gene is TRBJ1-2, the V gene TRBV7-9; 8 positions match TRBD1. V lost 6 bases to trimming and J lost 0 bases; unmatched junction nucleotides: 6. The CDR3 sequence is 15 residues long. CDR1 and CDR2 (germline): SEHNR, FQNEAQ (reference sequence). CDR3 sequence: CASRLQTGANYGYTF. CDR3 coding DNA: TGTGCCAGCAGATTACAGACAGGGGCTAACTATGGCTACACCTTC.

In its sample, this clone is medium-sized. The V and J genes are TRBV14 and TRBJ2-4; D not resolved. The CDR3 consists of 16 residues. The V and J ends lost 1 base and 0 bases respectively, with 10 bases between them. The germline V gene has CDR1 SGHDN and CDR2 FVKESK. The CDR3 is CASSQGRGLAKNIQYF. In nucleotides, the CDR3 is TGTGCCAGCAGCCAAGGTCGAGGTTTAGCCAAAAACATTCAGTACTTC.

The rearrangement joins TRBV28 to TRBJ2-1, with a weak D call TRBD1 (5 bases). The CDR3 length is 13 residues. Trimming cost V 5 bases and J 10 bases, with 15 bases left between them. Germline V gene sequence: CDR1 MDHEN, CDR2 SYDVKM. This chain's CDR3 is CASSPGGAWEQFF. CDR3 coding DNA: TGTGCCAGCAGTCCAGGTGGGGCGTGGGAGCAGTTCTTC.